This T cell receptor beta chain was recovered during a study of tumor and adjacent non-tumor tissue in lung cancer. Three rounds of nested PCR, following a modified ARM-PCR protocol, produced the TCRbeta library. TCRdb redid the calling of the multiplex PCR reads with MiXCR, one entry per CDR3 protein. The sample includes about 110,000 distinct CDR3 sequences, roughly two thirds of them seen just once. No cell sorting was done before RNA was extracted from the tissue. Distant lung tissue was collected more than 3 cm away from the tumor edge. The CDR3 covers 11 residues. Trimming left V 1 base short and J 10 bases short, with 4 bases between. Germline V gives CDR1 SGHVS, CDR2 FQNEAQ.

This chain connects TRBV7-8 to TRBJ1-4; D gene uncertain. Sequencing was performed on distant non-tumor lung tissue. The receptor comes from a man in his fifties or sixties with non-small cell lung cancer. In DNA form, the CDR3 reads TGTGCCAGCAGCTTAGGGGTAAAACTGTTTTTT. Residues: CASSLGVKLFF.